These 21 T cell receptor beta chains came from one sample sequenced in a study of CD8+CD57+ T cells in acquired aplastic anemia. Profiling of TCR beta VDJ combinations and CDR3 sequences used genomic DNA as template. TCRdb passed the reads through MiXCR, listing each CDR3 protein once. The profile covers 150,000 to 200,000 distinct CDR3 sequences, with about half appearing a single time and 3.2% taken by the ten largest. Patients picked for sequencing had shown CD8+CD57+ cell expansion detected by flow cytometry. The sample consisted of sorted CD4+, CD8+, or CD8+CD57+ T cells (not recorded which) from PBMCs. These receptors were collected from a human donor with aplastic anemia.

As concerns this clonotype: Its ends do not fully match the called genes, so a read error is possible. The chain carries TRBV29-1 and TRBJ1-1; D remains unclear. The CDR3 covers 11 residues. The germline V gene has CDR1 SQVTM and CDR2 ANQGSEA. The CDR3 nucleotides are TGCAGCGTTGCACCAAACGCTGAAGCTCTCTTT. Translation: CSVAPNAEALF.

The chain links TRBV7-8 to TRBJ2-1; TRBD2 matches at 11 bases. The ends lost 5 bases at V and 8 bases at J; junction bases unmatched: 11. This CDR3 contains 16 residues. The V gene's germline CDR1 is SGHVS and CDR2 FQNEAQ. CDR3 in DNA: TGTGCCAGCAGCCCACTTAGCGGGGGGGCCATCGATGAGCAGTTCTTC. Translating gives CASSPLSGGAIDEQFF.

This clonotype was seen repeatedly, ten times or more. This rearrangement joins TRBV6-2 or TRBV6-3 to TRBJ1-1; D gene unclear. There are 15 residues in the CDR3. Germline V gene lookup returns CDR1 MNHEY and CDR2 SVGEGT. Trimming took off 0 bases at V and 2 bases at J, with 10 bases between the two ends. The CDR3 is CASSYSPGSNTEAFF. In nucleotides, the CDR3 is TGTGCCAGCAGTTACTCCCCGGGGAGCAACACTGAAGCTTTCTTT.

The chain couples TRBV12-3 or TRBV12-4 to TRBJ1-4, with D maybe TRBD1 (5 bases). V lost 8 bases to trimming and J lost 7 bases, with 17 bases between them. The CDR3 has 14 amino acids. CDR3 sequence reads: CASGSIFGGEKLFF. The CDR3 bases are TGTGCCAGCGGCTCGATTTTCGGGGGTGAAAAACTGTTTTTT.

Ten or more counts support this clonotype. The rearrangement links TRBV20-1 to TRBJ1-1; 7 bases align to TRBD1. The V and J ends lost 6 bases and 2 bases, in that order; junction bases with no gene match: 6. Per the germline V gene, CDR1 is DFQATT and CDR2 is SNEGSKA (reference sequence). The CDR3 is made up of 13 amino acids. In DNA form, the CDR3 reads TGCAGTGCGCAGACAGGGTCTAACACTGAAGCTTTCTTT. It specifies CSAQTGSNTEAFF.

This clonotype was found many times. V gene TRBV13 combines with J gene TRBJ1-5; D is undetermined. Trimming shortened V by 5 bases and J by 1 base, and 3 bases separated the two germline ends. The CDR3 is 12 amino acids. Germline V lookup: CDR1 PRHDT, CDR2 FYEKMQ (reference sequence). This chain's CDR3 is CASSRSNQPQHF. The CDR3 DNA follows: TGTGCCAGCAGCCGGAGCAATCAGCCCCAGCATTTT.

This chain's CDR3 is CASSLVGNSPLHF. The DNA of the CDR3 is TGTGCCAGCAGCTTAGTGGGTAATTCACCCCTCCACTTT. The rearrangement joins TRBV7-9 to TRBJ1-6; D is uncertain. CDR3 length: 13 residues. The germline V gene has CDR1 SEHNR and CDR2 FQNEAQ (reference sequence). V lost 1 base and J 6 bases, leaving 4 bases between the germline ends.

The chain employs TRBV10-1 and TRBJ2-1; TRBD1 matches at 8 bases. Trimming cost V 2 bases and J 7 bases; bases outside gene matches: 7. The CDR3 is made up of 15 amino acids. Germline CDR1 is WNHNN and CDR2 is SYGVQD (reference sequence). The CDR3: CASSEVDRVWNEQFF. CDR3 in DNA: TGCGCCAGCAGTGAGGTGGACAGGGTGTGGAATGAGCAGTTCTTC.

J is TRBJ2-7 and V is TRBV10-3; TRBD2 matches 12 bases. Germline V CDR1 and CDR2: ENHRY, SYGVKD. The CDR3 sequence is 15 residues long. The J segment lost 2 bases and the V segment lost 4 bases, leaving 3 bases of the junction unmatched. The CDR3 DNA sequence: TGTGCCATCAGTGGGCGGACTAGCGGGACCTACGAGCAGTACTTC. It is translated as CAISGRTSGTYEQYF.

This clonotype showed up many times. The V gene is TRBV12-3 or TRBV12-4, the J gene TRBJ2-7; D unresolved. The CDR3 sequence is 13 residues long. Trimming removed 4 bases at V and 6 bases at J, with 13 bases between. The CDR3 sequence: CASSSQRLLEQYF. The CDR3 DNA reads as TGTGCCAGCAGTTCCCAGAGGCTCCTCGAGCAGTACTTC.

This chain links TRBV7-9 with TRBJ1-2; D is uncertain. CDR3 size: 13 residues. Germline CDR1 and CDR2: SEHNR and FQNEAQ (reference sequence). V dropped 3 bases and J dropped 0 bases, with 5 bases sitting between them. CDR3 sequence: CASSLRANYGYTF. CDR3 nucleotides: TGTGCCAGCAGCTTGAGGGCTAACTATGGCTACACCTTC.

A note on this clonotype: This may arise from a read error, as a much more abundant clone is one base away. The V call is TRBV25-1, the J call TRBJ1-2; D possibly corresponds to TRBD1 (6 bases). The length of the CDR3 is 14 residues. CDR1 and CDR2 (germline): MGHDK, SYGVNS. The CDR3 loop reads CACSSGQRNYGYTF. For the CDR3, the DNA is TGTGCCTGCAGTTCTGGACAGCGAAACTATGGCTACACCTTC.

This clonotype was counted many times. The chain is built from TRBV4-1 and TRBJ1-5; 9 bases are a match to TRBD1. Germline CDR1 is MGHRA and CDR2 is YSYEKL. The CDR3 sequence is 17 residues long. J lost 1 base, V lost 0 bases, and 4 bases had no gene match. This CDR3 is CASSQEWGQGSNQPQHF. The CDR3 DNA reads TGCGCCAGCAGCCAAGAATGGGGACAGGGCAGCAATCAGCCCCAGCATTTT.

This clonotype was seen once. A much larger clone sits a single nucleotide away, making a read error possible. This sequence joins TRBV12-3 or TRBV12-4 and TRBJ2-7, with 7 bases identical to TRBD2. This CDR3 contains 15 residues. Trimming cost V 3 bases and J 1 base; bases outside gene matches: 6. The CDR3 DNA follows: TGTGCCAGCAGTTTTGGGGGGGTTTTTTCCTACGAGCAGTACGTC. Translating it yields CASSFGGVFSYEQYV.

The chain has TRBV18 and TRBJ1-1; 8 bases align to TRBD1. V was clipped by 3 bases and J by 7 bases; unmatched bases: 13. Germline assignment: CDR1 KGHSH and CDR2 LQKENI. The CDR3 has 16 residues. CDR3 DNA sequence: TGTGCCAGCTCACCGACTCAAACGACAGGGGCTAATGAAGCTTTCTTT. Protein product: CASSPTQTTGANEAFF.

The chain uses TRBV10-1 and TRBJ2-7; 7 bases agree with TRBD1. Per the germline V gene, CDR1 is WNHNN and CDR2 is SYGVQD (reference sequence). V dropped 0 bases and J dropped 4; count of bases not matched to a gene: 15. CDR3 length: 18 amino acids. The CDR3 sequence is CASSESIAGTGRGYEQYV. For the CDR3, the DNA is TGCGCCAGCAGTGAGTCTATCGCAGGTACCGGCAGGGGGTACGAGCAGTACGTC.

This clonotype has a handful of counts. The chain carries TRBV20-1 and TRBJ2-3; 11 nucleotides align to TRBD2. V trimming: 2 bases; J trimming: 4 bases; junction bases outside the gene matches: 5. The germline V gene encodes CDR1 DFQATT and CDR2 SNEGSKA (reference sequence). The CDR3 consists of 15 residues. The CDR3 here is CSARKPLAGADTQYF. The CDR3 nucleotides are TGCAGTGCTAGAAAACCACTAGCGGGAGCAGATACGCAGTATTTT.

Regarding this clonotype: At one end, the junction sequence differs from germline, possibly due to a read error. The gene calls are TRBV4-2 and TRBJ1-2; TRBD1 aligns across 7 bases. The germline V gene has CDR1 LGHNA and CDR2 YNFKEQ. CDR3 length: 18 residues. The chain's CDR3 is CASSQGTGQGIANYGCTF. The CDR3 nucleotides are TGTGCCAGCAGCCAAGGGACAGGCCAGGGCATAGCTAACTATGGCTGCACCTTC.

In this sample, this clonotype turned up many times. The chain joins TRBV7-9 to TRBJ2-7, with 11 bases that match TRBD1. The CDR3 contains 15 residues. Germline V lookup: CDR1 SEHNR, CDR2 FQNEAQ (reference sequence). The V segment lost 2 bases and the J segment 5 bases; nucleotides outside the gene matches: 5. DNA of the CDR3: TGTGCCAGCAGCTTATTCGGGACAGGGGGACACGAGCAGTACTTC. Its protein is CASSLFGTGGHEQYF.

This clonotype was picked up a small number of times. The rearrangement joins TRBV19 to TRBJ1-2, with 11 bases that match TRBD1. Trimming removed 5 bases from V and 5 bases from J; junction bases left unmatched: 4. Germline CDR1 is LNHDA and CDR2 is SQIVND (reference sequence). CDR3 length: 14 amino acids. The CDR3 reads CASSPGQGVYGYTF. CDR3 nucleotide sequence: TGTGCCAGTAGTCCGGGACAGGGGGTTTATGGCTACACCTTC. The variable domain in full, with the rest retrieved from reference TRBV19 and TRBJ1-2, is DGGITQSPKYLFRKEGQNVTLSCEQNLNHDAMYWYRQDPGQGLRLIYYSQIVNDFQKGDIAEGYSVSREKKESFPLTVTSAQKNPTAFYLCASSPGQGVYGYTFGSGTRLTVV.

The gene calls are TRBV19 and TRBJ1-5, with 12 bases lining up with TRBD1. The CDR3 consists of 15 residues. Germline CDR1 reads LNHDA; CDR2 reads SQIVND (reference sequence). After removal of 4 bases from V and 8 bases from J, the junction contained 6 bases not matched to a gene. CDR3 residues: CASSRPGQGAEPQHF. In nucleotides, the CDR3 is TGTGCCAGTAGTAGACCGGGACAGGGGGCTGAGCCCCAGCATTTT.